These 5 T cell receptor beta chains were all obtained from the same sample, sequenced in a study of shared clonotypes between healthy human individuals. This table comes from immunoSEQ multiplex PCR, and its TCRdb copy is limited to in-frame clones, with some not included. This table holds roughly 2 million clones, more than 90% found once. The sequenced material came from naive CD4+ T cells sorted from blood. Specified subset: CD45RA+ positively selected. The receptor set was obtained from a young man in good health.

The chain combines TRBV27 with TRBJ2-7; no definite D call. Trimming removed 1 base at V and 3 bases at J, with 10 bases between. Per the germline V gene, CDR1 is MNHEY and CDR2 is SMNVEV (reference sequence). The CDR3 sequence is 14 residues long. CDR3: CASSLYPGDYEQYF. The DNA for the CDR3 is TGTGCCAGCAGTTTATACCCAGGAGACTACGAGCAGTACTTC.

Points on this clone: This sample includes further DNA sequences coding for the same CDR3. The rearrangement links TRBV6-1 to TRBJ1-5; D call uncertain. CDR1 is MNHNS and CDR2 is SASEGT in the germline V gene. Trimming stripped 4 bases from V and 2 bases from J, with 6 bases between. CDR3 length equals 13 residues. The CDR3, as DNA: TGTGCCAGCAGTGTTTTGGGCAATCAGCCCCAGCATTTT. Translation: CASSVLGNQPQHF.

V usage is TRBV7-2 and J usage is TRBJ2-3; weak D call: TRBD2 (5 bases). V was cut by 5 bases and J by 6 bases, with 18 bases left in between. The CDR3 consists of 15 residues. Germline V gene sequence: CDR1 SGHTA, CDR2 FQGNSA. CDR3 loop: CASSMRLLLGDTQYF. The CDR3 DNA reads TGTGCCAGCAGCATGCGACTACTTTTAGGGGATACGCAGTATTTT.

V and J are TRBV19 and TRBJ2-7; the D call may be TRBD1 or TRBD2 (5 bases each). The CDR3 totals 17 residues. Germline V lookup: CDR1 LNHDA, CDR2 SQIVND (reference sequence). V lost 10 bases and J 1 base, leaving 26 bases between the germline ends. The CDR3: CATRRGRTGEGSYEQYF. The CDR3 DNA is TGTGCCACCCGAAGAGGGAGAACAGGCGAGGGGTCCTACGAGCAGTACTTC.

This chain connects TRBV10-3 to TRBJ1-1; 8 positions agree with TRBD1. With 8 bases clipped from V and 5 bases from J, the junction kept 7 bases outside the gene matches. CDR1 and CDR2 from the germline V gene are ENHRY and SYGVKD. The CDR3 length is 13 residues. CDR3 sequence: CAIRPDRVTEAFF. The CDR3 nucleotides read TGTGCCATCCGGCCGGACAGGGTGACTGAAGCTTTCTTT.